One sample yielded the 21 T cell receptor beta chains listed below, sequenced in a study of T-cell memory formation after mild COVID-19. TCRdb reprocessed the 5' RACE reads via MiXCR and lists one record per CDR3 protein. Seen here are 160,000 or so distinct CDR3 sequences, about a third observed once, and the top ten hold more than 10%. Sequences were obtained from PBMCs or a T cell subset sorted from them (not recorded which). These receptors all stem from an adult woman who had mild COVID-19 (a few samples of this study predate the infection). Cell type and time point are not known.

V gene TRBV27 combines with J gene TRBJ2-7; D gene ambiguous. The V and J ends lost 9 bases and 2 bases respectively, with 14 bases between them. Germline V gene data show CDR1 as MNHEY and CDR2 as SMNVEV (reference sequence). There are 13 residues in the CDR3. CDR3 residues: CASAFGRTYEQYF. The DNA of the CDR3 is TGTGCCAGTGCCTTCGGACGGACCTACGAGCAGTACTTC.

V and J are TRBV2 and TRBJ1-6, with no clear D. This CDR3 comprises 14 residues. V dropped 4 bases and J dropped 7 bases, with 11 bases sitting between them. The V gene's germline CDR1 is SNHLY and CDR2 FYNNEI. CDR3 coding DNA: TGTGCCAGCAGTGGGACCTCCAGGAATTCACCCCTCCACTTT. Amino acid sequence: CASSGTSRNSPLHF.

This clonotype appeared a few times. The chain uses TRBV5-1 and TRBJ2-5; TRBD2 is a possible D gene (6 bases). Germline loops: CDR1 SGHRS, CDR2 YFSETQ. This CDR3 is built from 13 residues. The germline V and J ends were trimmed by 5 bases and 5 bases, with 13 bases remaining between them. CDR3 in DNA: TGCGCCAGCAGGGGACTGTTCCGGGAGACCCAGTACTTC. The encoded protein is CASRGLFRETQYF.

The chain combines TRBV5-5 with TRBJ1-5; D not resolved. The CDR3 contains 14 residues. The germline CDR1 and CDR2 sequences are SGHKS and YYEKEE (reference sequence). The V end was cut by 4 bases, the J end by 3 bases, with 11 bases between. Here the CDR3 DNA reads TGTGCCAGCAGCCCCGAAGGCTTCAATCAGCCCCAGCATTTT. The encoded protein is CASSPEGFNQPQHF.

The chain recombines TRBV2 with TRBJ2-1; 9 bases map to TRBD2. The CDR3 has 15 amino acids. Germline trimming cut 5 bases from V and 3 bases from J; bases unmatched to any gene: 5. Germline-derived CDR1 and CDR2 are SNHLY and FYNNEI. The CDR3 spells CASSQLAGFYNEQFF. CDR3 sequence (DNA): TGTGCCAGCAGTCAACTAGCGGGCTTCTACAATGAGCAGTTCTTC.

CDR3 bases: TGTGCCATCAGTGATCATCTAGGGGGCACAGATACGCAGTATTTT. As protein: CAISDHLGGTDTQYF. The V and J genes are TRBV10-3 and TRBJ2-3, with D tentatively TRBD1 (5 bases). CDR1 is ENHRY and CDR2 is SYGVKD in the germline V gene. This CDR3 comprises 15 residues. The V gene lost 3 bases and the J gene lost 1 base, with 11 bases spanning the gap.

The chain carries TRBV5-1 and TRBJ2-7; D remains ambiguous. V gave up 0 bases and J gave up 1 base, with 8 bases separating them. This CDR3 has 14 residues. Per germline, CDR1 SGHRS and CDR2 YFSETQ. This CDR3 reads CASSLAGPSYEQYF. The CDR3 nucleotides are TGCGCCAGCAGCTTGGCCGGCCCGTCCTACGAGCAGTACTTC.

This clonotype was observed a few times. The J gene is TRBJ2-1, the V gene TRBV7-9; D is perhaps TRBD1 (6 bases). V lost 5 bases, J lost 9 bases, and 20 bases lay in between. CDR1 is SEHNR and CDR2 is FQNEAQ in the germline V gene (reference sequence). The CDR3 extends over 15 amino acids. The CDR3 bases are TGTGCCAGCAGCCGTAGACCGGCAGGGGAGTTTGAGCAGTTCTTC. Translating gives CASSRRPAGEFEQFF.

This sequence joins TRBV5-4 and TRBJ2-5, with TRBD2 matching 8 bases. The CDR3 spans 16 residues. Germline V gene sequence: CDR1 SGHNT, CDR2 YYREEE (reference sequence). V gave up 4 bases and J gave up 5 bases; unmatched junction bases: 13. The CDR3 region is CASSPEAGRASETQYF. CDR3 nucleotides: TGTGCCAGCAGCCCGGAGGCCGGGAGGGCCTCGGAGACCCAGTACTTC. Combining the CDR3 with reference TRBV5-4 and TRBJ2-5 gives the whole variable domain ETGVTQSPTHLIKTRGQQVTLRCSSQSGHNTVSWYQQALGQGPQFIFQYYREEENGRGNFPPRFSGLQFPNYSSELNVNALELDDSALYLCASSPEAGRASETQYFGPGTRLLVL.

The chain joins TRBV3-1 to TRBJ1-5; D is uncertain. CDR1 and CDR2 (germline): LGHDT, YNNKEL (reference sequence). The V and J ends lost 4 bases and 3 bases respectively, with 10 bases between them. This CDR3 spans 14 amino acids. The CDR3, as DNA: TGTGCCAGCAGCCCCCAAGGGTACAATCAGCCCCAGCATTTT. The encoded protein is CASSPQGYNQPQHF.

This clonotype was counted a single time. The CDR3 DNA follows: TGCGCCAGCAGACCGACAGGGGCCGGGGAGCTGTTTTTT. It is translated as CASRPTGAGELFF. The chain uses TRBV5-1 and TRBJ2-2, with 8 bases aligning to TRBD1. Losses at the gene ends were 5 bases for V and 6 bases for J; bases not matched to a gene: 3. Germline CDR1 reads SGHRS; CDR2 reads YFSETQ. CDR3 length equals 13 residues. The full variable domain, rest sourced from reference TRBV5-1 and TRBJ2-2, is KAGVTQTPRYLIKTRGQQVTLSCSPISGHRSVSWYQQTPGQGLQFLFEYFSETQRNKGNFPGRFSGRQFSNSRSEMNVSTLELGDSALYLCASRPTGAGELFFGEGSRLTVL.

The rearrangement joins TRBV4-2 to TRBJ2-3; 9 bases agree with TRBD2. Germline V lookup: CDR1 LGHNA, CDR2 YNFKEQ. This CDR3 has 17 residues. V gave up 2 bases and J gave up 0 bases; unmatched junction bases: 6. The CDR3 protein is CASSQINSGRSTDTQYF. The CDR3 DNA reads TGTGCCAGCAGCCAAATAAATAGCGGGAGAAGCACAGATACGCAGTATTTT.

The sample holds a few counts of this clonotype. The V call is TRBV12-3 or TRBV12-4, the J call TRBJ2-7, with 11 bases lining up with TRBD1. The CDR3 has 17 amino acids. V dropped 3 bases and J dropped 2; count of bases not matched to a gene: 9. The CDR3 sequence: CASSFGQGAGGTYEQYF. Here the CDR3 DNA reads TGTGCCAGCAGTTTTGGACAGGGGGCTGGGGGAACCTACGAGCAGTACTTC.

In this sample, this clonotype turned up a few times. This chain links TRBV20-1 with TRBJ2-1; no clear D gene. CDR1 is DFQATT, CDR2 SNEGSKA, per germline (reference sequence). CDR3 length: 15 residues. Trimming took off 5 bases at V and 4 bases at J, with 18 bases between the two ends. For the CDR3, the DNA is TGCAGTGCTCCTGATAGCCTCCTCCCATACAATGAGCAGTTCTTC. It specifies CSAPDSLLPYNEQFF.

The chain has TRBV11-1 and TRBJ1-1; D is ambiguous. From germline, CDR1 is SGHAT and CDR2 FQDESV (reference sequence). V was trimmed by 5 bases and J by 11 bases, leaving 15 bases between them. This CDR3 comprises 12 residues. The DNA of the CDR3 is TGTGCCAGCAGCCCCCCCAGAACGGGCGCTTTCTTT. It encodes CASSPPRTGAFF.

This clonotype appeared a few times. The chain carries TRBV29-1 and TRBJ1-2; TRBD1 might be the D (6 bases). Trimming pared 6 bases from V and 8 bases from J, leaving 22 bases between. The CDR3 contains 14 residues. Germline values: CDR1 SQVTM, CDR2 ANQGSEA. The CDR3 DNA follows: TGCAGCGTCGACCAACTAGGGGGGTCTAAAGGCTACACCTTC. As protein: CSVDQLGGSKGYTF.

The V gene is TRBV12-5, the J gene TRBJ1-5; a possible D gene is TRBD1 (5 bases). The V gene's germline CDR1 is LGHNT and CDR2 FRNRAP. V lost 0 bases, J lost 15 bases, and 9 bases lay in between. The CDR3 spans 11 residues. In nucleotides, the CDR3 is TGTGCTAGTGGTTTGGTAGGGACCCTGCATTTT. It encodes CASGLVGTLHF.

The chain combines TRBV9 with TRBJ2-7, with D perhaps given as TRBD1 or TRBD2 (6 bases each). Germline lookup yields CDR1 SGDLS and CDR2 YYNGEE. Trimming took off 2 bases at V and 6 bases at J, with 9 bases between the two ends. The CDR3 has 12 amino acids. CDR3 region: CASSVPGAEQYF. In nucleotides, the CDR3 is TGTGCCAGCAGCGTTCCGGGGGCCGAGCAGTACTTC.

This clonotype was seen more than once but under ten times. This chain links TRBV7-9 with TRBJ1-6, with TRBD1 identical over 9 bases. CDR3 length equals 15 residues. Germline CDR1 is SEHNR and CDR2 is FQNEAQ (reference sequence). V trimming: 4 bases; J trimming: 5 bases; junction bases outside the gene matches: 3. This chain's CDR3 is CASSWGDRDNSPLHF. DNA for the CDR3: TGTGCCAGCAGCTGGGGGGACAGGGATAATTCACCCCTCCACTTT.

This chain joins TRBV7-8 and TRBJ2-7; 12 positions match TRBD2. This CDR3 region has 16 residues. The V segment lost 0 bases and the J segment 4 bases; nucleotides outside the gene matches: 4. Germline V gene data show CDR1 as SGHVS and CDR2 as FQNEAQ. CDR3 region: CASSLAASGGGYEQYF. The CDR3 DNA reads TGTGCCAGCAGCTTAGCGGCTAGCGGGGGGGGTTACGAGCAGTACTTC.

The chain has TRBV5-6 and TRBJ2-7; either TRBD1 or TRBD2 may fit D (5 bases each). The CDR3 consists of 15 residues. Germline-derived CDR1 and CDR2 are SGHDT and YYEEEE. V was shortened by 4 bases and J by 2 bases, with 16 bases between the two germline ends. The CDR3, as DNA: TGTGCCAGCAGCCTGCGCCTCCAGGGACCCTACGAGCAGTACTTC. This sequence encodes CASSLRLQGPYEQYF.